This TCR beta chain was documented in a study of cytomegalovirus exposure and HLA in healthy donors. CDR1 and CDR2 from the germline V gene are SGDLS and YYNGEE. This CDR3 contains 16 residues. Germline trimming cut 0 bases from V and 2 bases from J; bases unmatched to any gene: 6. The assay was immunoSEQ multiplex PCR, and TCRdb's table has in-frame clones only and misses some. The sample has some 170,000 clones, around 82% seen once; the top ten hold roughly 10%. The chain is built from TRBV9 and TRBJ2-3, with 7 bases that match TRBD2. The sequenced sample was PBMCs. This sequence originates from a man aged 25 to 45 in good health and CMV-seropositive. The DNA for the CDR3 is TGTGCCAGCAGCGTAGGTAGTCTAGCGGACACAGATACGCAGTATTTT. Its translation is CASSVGSLADTDTQYF.